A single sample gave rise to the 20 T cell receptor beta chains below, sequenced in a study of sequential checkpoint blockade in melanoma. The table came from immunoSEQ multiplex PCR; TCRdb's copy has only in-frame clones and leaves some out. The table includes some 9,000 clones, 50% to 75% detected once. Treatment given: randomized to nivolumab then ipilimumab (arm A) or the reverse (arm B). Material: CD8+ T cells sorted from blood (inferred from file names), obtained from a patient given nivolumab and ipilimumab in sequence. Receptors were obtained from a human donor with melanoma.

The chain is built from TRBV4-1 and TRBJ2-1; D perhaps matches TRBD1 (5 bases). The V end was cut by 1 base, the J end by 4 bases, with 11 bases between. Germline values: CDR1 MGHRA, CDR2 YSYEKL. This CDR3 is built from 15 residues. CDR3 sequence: CASSQGRVHYNEQFF. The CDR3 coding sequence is TGCGCCAGCAGCCAAGGCAGGGTCCATTACAATGAGCAGTTCTTC.

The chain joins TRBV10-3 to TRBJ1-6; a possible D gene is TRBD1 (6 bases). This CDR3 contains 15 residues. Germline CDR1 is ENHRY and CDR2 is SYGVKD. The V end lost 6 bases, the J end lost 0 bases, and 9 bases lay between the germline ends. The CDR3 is CAIRTGSSYNSPLHF. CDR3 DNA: TGTGCCATCAGGACAGGTAGCTCCTATAATTCACCCCTCCACTTT.

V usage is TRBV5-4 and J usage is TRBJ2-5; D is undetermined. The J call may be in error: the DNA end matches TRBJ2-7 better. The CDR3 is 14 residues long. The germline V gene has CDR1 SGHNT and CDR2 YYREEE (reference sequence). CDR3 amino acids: CASSLERRSYEQYF. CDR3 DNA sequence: TGTGCCAGCAGCTTGGAGCGACGTTCCTACGAGCAGTACTTC.

The CDR3 DNA reads as TGTGCCAGCAGCCTTACCGACGGGACACCAAACTATGGCTACACCTTC. As protein: CASSLTDGTPNYGYTF. The rearrangement joins TRBV7-2 to TRBJ1-2; the D gene is possibly TRBD1 (6 bases). In germline, CDR1 is SGHTA, CDR2 FQGNSA. V was pared by 5 bases and J by 2 bases, with 18 bases between. There are 16 residues in the CDR3. The variable domain in full, completed from reference TRBV7-2 and TRBJ1-2, reads GAGVSQSPSNKVTEKGKDVELRCDPISGHTALYWYRQSLGQGLEFLIYFQGNSAPDKSGLPSDRFSAERTGGSVSTLTIQRTQQEDSAVYLCASSLTDGTPNYGYTFGSGTRLTVV.

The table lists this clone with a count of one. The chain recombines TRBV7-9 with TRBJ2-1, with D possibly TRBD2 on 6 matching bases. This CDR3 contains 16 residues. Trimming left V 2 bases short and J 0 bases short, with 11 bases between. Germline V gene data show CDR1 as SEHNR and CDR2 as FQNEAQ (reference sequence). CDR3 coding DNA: TGTGCCAGCAGCTTAAGGGACTCGAGCTCCTACAATGAGCAGTTCTTC. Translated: CASSLRDSSSYNEQFF.

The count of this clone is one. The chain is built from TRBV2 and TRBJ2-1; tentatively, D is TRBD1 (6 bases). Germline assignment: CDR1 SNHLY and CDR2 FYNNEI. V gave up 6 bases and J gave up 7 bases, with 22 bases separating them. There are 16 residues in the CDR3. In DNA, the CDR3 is TGTGCCAGCAGGGAAAGGACAGCCTTTTCTAGTAATGAGCAGTTCTTC. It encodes CASRERTAFSSNEQFF.

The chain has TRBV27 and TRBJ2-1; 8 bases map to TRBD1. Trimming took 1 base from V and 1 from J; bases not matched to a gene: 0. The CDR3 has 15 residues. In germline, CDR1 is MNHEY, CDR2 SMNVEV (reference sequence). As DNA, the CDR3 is TGTGCCAGCAGTTTATGGACAGGGTCCTACAATGAGCAGTTCTTC. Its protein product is CASSLWTGSYNEQFF.

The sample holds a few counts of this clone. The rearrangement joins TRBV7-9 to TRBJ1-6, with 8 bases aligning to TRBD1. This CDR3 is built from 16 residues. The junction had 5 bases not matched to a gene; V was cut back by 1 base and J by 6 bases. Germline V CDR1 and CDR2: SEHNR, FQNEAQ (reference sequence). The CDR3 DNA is TGTGCCAGCAGCTTAGTGGGGACAGGTTTTAATTCACCCCTCCACTTT. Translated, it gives CASSLVGTGFNSPLHF.

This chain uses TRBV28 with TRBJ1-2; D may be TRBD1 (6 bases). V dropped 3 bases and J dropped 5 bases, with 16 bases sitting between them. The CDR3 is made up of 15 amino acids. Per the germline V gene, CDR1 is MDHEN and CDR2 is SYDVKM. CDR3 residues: CASSLDAGTSYGYTF. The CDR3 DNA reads TGTGCCAGCAGTTTGGACGCCGGGACAAGTTATGGCTACACCTTC.

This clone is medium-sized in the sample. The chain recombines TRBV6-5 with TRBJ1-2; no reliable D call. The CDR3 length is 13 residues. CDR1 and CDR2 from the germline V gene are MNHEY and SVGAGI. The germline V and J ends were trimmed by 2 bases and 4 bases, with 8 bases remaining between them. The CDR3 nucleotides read TGTGCCAGCAGTTACGCGGGTTCCTATGGCTACACCTTC. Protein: CASSYAGSYGYTF.

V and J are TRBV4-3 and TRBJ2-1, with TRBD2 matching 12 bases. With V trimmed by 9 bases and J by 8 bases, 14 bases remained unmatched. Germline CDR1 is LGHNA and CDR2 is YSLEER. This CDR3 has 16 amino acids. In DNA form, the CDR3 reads TGCGCCAGGAATGGGACAAGACTAGCGGGGGCCTATGAGCAGTTCTTC. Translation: CARNGTRLAGAYEQFF.

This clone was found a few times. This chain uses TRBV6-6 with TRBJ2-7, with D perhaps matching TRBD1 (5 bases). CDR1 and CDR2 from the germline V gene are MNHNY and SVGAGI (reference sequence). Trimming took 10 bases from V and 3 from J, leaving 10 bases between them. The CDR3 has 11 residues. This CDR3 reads CAILQGYEQYF. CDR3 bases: TGTGCCATCCTTCAGGGCTACGAGCAGTACTTC.

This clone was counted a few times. The CDR3 loop reads CASSQDVAGSLYNEQFF. Here the CDR3 DNA reads TGCGCCAGCAGCCAAGATGTGGCGGGGTCCTTATACAATGAGCAGTTCTTC. The rearrangement joins TRBV4-1 to TRBJ2-1, with TRBD2 as a possible D gene (6 bases). The CDR3 is made up of 17 amino acids. V was trimmed by 0 bases and J by 4 bases, leaving 16 bases between them. Germline values: CDR1 MGHRA, CDR2 YSYEKL.

Written as DNA, the CDR3 is TGTGCCAGCAGTTTATCGACAGGCTATGGCTACACCTTC. Protein product: CASSLSTGYGYTF. The V call is TRBV27, the J call TRBJ1-2; TRBD1 is a possible D gene (6 bases). The germline V gene has CDR1 MNHEY and CDR2 SMNVEV (reference sequence). The CDR3 length is 13 residues. The germline V and J ends were trimmed by 0 bases and 4 bases, with 6 bases remaining between them.

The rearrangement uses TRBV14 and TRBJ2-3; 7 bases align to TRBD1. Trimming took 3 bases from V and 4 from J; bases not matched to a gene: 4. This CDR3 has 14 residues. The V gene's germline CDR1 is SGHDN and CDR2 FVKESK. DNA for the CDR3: TGTGCCAGCAGCCATTGGGACAGTTCAGATACGCAGTATTTT. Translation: CASSHWDSSDTQYF.

CDR3 DNA: TGTGCCAGCAGCGCTAGCGGGGGGCGATTGGATACGCAGTATTTT. It specifies CASSASGGRLDTQYF. This rearrangement joins TRBV7-2 to TRBJ2-3; 11 nucleotides match TRBD2. J gave up 6 bases and V 5 bases, and 7 bases lay outside the gene matches. Germline lookup yields CDR1 SGHTA and CDR2 FQGNSA. This CDR3 is 15 amino acids long.

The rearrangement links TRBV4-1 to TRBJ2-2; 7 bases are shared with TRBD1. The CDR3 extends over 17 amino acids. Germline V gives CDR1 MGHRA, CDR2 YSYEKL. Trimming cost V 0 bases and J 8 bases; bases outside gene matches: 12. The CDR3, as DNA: TGCGCCAGCAGCCAAGATCTGGGGACAGACCTCCTAGGGGAGCTGTTTTTT. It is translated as CASSQDLGTDLLGELFF.

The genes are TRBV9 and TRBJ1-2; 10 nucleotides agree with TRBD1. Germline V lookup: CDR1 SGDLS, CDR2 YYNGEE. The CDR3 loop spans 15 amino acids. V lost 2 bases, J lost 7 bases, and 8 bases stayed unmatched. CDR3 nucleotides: TGTGCCAGCAGCGTTGAGGGGACAGGGGCTGGTGGCTACACCTTC. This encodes CASSVEGTGAGGYTF.

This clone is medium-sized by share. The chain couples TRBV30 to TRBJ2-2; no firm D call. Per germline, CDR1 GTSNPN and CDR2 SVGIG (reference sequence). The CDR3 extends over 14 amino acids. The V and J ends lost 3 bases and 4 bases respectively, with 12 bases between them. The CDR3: CAWSRGFVTGELFF. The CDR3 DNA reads TGTGCCTGGAGCCGTGGCTTCGTCACCGGGGAGCTGTTTTTT. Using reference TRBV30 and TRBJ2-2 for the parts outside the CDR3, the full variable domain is SQTIHQWPATLVQPVGSPLSLECTVEGTSNPNLYWYRQAAGRGLQLLFYSVGIGQISSEVPQNLSASRPQDRQFILSSKKLLLSDSGFYLCAWSRGFVTGELFFGEGSRLTVL.

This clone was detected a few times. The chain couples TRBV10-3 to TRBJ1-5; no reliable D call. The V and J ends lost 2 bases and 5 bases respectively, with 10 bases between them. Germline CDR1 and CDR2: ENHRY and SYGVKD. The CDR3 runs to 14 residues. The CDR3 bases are TGTGCCATCAGTGAGCGAGGGATTGATCAGCCCCAGCATTTT. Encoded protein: CAISERGIDQPQHF.